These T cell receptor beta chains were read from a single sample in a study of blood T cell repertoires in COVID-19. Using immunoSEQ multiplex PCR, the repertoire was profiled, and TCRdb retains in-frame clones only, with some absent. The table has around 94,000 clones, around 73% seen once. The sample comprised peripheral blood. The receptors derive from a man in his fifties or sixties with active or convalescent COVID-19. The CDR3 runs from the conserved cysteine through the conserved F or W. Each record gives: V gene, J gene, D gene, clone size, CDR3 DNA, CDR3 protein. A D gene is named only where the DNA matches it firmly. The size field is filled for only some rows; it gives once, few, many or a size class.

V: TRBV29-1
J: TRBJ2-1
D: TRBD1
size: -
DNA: TGCAGCGGCCGGCAGGGGGCTTCGGGTAATGAGCAGTTCTTC
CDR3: CSGRQGASGNEQFF

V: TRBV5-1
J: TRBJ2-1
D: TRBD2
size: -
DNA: TGCGCCAGCAGCTTGGCTGTAGCGGGAGGGCGTAAGTTCTTC
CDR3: CASSLAVAGGRKFF

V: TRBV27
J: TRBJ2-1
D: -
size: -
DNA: TGTGCCAGCAGTCCTCCGGGAGTCGGATACAATGAGCAGTTCTTC
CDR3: CASSPPGVGYNEQFF

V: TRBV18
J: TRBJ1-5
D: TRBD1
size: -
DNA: TGTGCCAGCTCACCGGGACAGGGAATTGGGCAGCCCCAGCATTTT
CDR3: CASSPGQGIGQPQHF

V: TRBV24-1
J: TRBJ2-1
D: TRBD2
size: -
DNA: TGTGCCACCAGGGGGGGGACTAGCGGGAGCCATGAGCAGTTCTTC
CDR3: CATRGGTSGSHEQFF

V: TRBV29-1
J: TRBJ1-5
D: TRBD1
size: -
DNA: TGCAGCGTGACAACCGGGACAGGGAATCAGCCCCAGCATTTT
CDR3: CSVTTGTGNQPQHF

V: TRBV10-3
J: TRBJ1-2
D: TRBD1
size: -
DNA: TGTGCCGTCGGAGGGGGCGCCCCCTATGGCTACACCTTC
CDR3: CAVGGGAPYGYTF

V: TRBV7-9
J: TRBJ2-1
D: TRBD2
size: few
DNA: TGTGCCAGCAGCCCGTTAGCGGGAGGGTGGAATGAGCAGTTCTTC
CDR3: CASSPLAGGWNEQFF

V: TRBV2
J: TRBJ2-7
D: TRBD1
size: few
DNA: TGTGCCAGCAGTTTACAGGGGGCAGGGGAGCAGTACTTC
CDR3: CASSLQGAGEQYF

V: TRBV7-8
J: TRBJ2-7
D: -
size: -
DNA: TGTGCCAGCAGCCCAACGACTAGTTCCTACGAGCAGTACTTC
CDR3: CASSPTTSSYEQYF

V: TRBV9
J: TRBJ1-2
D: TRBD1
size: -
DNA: TGTGCCAGCAGCGTAGGATCAGGGGGCGCCTATGGCTACACCTTC
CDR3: CASSVGSGGAYGYTF

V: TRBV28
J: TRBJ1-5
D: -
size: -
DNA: TGTGCCAGCAGTCCCAATAATCAGCCCCAGCATTTT
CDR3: CASSPNNQPQHF

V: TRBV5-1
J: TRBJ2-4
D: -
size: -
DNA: TGCGCCAGCAGCTTAATTTCGGAGGCCAAAAACATTCAGTACTTC
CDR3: CASSLISEAKNIQYF

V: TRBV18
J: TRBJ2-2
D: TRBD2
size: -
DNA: TGTGCCAGCTCACCGCTGACTAGCGCAACCGGGGAGCTGTTTTTT
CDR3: CASSPLTSATGELFF

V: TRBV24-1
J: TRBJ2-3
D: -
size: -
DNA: TGTGCCACCAGTGACCCACGTCTGAGTGGCAGCGCATCTAGCACAGATACGCAGTATTTT
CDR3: CATSDPRLSGSASSTDTQYF

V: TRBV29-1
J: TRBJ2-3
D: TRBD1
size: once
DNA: TGCAGCGTTGAAGGGGACAGACTCACAGATACGCAGTATTTT
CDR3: CSVEGDRLTDTQYF

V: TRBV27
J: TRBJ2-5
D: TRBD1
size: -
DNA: TGTGCCAGCAGTTTATCCCCCCGGACAGGGCCTCAAGAGACCCAGTACTTC
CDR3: CASSLSPRTGPQETQYF

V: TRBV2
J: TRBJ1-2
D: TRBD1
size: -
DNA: TGTGCCAGCAGCCTACAGGGGAACTATGGCTACACCTTC
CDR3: CASSLQGNYGYTF

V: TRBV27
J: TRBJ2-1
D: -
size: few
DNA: TGTGCCAGCAGTGGATCAGCCACTAAATACAATGAGCAGTTCTTC
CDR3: CASSGSATKYNEQFF

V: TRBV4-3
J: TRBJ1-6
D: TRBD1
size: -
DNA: TGCGCCAGCAGCCAAGAGTTGACGGACAGGGCAACCCTCCACTTT
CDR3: CASSQELTDRATLHF

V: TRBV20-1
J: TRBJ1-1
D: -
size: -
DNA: TGCAGTGCCGGCGGCGGGGTTTCTTTCTTT
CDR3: CSAGGGVSFF

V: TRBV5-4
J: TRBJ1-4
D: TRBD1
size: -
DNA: TGTGCCAGCAGCCTGGGACAGGGAAATGAAAAACTGTTTTTT
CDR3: CASSLGQGNEKLFF

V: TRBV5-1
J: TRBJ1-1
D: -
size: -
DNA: TGCGCCAGCTCGGGGGGTGTCACTGAAGCTTTCTTT
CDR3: CASSGGVTEAFF

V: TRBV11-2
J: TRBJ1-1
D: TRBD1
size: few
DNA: TGTGCCAGCAGTCCGGGGACAGCCAACACTGAAGCTTTCTTT
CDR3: CASSPGTANTEAFF

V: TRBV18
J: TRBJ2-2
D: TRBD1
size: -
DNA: TGTGCCAGCTCACCGACAGGGACCACCGGGGAGCTGTTTTTT
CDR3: CASSPTGTTGELFF

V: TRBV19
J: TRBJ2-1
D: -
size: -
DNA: TGTGCCAGTAGTACGCCAGGGCGGCGCGGCACATACAATGAGCAGTTCTTC
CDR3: CASSTPGRRGTYNEQFF

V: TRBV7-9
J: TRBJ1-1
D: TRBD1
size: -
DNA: TGTGCCAGCAGACATCGGACAGGGGACACTGAAGCTTTCTTT
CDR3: CASRHRTGDTEAFF

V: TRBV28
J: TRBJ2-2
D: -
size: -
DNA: TGTGCCAGCAGTACAAGGGGGTCCGGGGAGCTGTTTTTT
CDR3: CASSTRGSGELFF

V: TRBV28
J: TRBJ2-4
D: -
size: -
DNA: TGTGCCACCAGTCACAGGGAAACCAAAAACATTCAGTACTTC
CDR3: CATSHRETKNIQYF

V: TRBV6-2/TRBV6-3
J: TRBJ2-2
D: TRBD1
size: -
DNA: TGTGCCAGCAGTTCAACCCGGGACAGGGGTCGTAGCGGGGAGCTGTTTTTT
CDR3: CASSSTRDRGRSGELFF

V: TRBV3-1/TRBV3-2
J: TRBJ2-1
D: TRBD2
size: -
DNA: TGTGCCAGCAGCGATAGCGGGAGCTACAATGAGCAGTTCTTC
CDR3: CASSDSGSYNEQFF

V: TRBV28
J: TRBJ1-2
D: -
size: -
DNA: TGTGCCAGCAGTACAGCCGATGGCTACACCTTC
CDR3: CASSTADGYTF

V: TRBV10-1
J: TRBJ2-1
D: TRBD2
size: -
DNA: TGCGCCAGCAGTGGGTTACTAGCGGGAGATGAGCAGTTCTTC
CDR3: CASSGLLAGDEQFF

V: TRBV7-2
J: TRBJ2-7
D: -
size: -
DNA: TGTGCCAGCAGCTTCAGCAAAGACGCGCTAGGCGAGCAGTACTTC
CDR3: CASSFSKDALGEQYF

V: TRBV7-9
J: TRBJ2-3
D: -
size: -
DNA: TGTGCCAGCAGCTTAATCGAAAGCGCTTATGGAGATACGCAGTATTTT
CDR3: CASSLIESAYGDTQYF

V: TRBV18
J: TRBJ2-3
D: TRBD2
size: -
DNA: TGTGCCAGCTCACCAACTAGCGGGAGGTCCGATACGCAGTATTTT
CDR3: CASSPTSGRSDTQYF

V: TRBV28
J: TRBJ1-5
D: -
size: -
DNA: TGTGCCAGCAAAGGCCCAGGGAGGAGCAATCAGCCCCAGCATTTT
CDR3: CASKGPGRSNQPQHF

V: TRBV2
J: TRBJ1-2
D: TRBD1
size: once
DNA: TGTGCCAGCAGTGTTGCTTCGACAGGGGACTATGGCTACACCTTC
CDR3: CASSVASTGDYGYTF

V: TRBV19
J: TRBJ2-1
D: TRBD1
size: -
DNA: TGTGCCAGTAGTAGAGCCGGGACAGCGAGAGGGAATGAGCAGTTCTTC
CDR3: CASSRAGTARGNEQFF

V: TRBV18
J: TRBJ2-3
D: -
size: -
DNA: TGTGCCAGCTCACCTTCTAGCCGAGATCTCACAGATACGCAGTATTTT
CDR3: CASSPSSRDLTDTQYF

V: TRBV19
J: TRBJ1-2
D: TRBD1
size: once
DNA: TGTGTCAGTAGGACTCGAGGTGCGACAGGGAGCTATGGCTACACCTTC
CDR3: CVSRTRGATGSYGYTF

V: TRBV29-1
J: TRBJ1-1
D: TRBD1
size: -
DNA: TGCAGCGTCCTGAAAAGGACAGGGGACACTGAAGCTTTCTTT
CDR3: CSVLKRTGDTEAFF

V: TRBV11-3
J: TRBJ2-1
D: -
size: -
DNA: TGTGCCAGCAGCTTAGTCGCGACAAATGAGCAGTTCTTC
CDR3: CASSLVATNEQFF

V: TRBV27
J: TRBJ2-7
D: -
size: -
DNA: TGTGCCAGCAGTGGGGACGGGGGCTACGAGCAGTACTTC
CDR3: CASSGDGGYEQYF

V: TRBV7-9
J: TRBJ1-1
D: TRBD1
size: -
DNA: TGTGCCAGCAGCCCCGGGACAGGGGGCAAAACTGAAGCTTTCTTT
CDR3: CASSPGTGGKTEAFF

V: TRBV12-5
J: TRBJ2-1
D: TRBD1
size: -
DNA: TGTGCTAGTGGTCCTCCCTTAAACAGGGGAAGCAATGAGCAGTTCTTC
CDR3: CASGPPLNRGSNEQFF

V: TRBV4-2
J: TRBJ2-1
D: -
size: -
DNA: TGTGCCAGCAGCCAAGGGCCCGGTCTAGCCCTCAATGAGCAGTTCTTC
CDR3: CASSQGPGLALNEQFF

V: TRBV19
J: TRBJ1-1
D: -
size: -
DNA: TGTGCCAGTAGTACCCCGGGGTACACTGAAGCTTTCTTT
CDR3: CASSTPGYTEAFF

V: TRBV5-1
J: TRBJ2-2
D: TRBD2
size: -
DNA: TGCGCCAGCAGCTTGGGGACTAGCGTGACCGGGGAGCTGTTTTTT
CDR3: CASSLGTSVTGELFF

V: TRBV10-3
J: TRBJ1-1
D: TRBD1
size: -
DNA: TGTGCCTCACAGGAGGGGGAGGCGAGGGGGCGACCGGACACTGAAGCTTTCTTT
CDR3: CASQEGEARGRPDTEAFF

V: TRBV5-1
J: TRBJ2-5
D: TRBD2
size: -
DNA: TGCGCCAGCAGCACGAGACTAGCGGGGCTGGAGACCCAGTACTTC
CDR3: CASSTRLAGLETQYF

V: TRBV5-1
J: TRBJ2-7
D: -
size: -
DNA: TGCGCCAGCTCCCGAGGGGGAGGGTCCTACGAGCAGTACTTC
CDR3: CASSRGGGSYEQYF

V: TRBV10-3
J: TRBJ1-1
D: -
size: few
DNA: TGTGCCATCAGTTTAGGCGGCTACACTGAAGCTTTCTTT
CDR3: CAISLGGYTEAFF

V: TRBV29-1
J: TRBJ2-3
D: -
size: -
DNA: TGCAGCGTTAAATTGGACGGGGGTAGGGAGACGCAGTATTTT
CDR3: CSVKLDGGRETQYF

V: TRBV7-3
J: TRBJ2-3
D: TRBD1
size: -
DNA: TGTGCCAGCAGCTTAGGACAGGGAATTGCGACAGATACGCAGTATTTT
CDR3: CASSLGQGIATDTQYF

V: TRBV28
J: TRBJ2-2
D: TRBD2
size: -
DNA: TGTGCCAGCAGTTTACCCCTAGCGGGCACCGGGGAGCTGTTTTTT
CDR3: CASSLPLAGTGELFF

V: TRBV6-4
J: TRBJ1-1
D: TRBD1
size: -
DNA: TGTGCCAGCAGTAACCGGGACAGGGAGCCTTCAGAGACTGAAGCTTTCTTT
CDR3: CASSNRDREPSETEAFF

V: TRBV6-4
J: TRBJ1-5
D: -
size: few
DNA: TGTGCCAGCAGGGGGAGAGAAAATCAGCCCCAGCATTTT
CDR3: CASRGRENQPQHF

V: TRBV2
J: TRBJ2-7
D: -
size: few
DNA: TGTGCCAGCAGTGATGCTGTCGGTTACGAGCAGTACTTC
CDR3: CASSDAVGYEQYF

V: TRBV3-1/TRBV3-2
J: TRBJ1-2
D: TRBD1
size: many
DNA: TGTGCCAGCAGCCCGGACCGACAGGGGAAGAACTATGGCTACACCTTC
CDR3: CASSPDRQGKNYGYTF